The clone carrying this T cell receptor beta chain was observed a few times. Its antigen is unidentified. Germline loops: CDR1 SGHAT, CDR2 FQNNGV. J was trimmed by 2 bases and V by 3 bases; bases with no gene match: 5. The CDR3 loop spans 15 amino acids. The data were obtained in a study of T cell repertoires in cytomegalovirus infection. TCRdb ran MiXCR on the reads and lists one entry per CDR3 protein. Of more than 65,000 distinct CDR3 sequences in the sample, about half were seen once. This rearrangement joins TRBV11-2 to TRBJ2-3, with 7 bases that match TRBD1. Sequences were derived from CD8+ T cells from cultured PBMCs, sampled from culture after CMV antigen stimulation. The origin of this receptor is a human donor in good health (CMV status not recorded). Some clones in this sample may be carry-over from other donors' samples. DNA of the CDR3: TGTGCCAGCAGCTTGGGGGACAGATACACAGATACGCAGTATTTT. Translation: CASSLGDRYTDTQYF.